This TCR beta chain emerged from a study of cytomegalovirus exposure and HLA in healthy donors. Findings and limits, study-wide: According to an earlier analysis, most TCR beta V segments yielded productive rearrangements about 87% or about 30% of the time.

For this clone: What it recognizes is unknown.

It was with 60 Vbeta and 13 Jbeta primers that the PCR ran. Only in-frame clones appear in the TCRdb table, and some are missing; sequencing was by immunoSEQ multiplex PCR. The data hold about 140,000 clones, with 70% to 85% observed a single time. Germline V gene lookup returns CDR1 SGHAT and CDR2 FQNNGV. This CDR3 has 17 residues. The V segment lost 3 bases and the J segment 7 bases; nucleotides outside the gene matches: 10. This clonotype was sampled from a man aged 25 to 40 in good health and CMV-seropositive. The chain employs TRBV11-2 and TRBJ2-7; TRBD2 agrees at 15 bases. The sample consisted of PBMCs. The CDR3 region has the DNA TGTGCCAGCAGCTTGGGGACTAGCGGGAGGACCGCGGGAGAGCAGTACTTC. It translates to CASSLGTSGRTAGEQYF. Complete variable domain (other parts from reference TRBV11-2 and TRBJ2-7): EAGVAQSPRYKIIEKRQSVAFWCNPISGHATLYWYQQILGQGPKLLIQFQNNGVVDDSQLPKDRFSAERLKGVDSTLKIQPAKLEDSAVYLCASSLGTSGRTAGEQYFGPGTRLTVT.